Here is one T cell receptor beta chain with its context. Its matching antigen is unknown. This sample was taken from a study of cytomegalovirus exposure and HLA in healthy donors. Study conclusions and caveats: Cytomegalovirus-associated TCR beta chains were listed, numbering 164. It was found in a later analysis that first-cohort TCR clusters tended to co-occur in the 130 or so validation repertoires.

After removal of 8 bases from V and 0 bases from J, the junction contained 8 bases not matched to a gene. This CDR3 is 15 amino acids long. Per the germline V gene, CDR1 is LNHDA and CDR2 is SQIVND (reference sequence). Libraries were prepared by immunoSEQ multiplex PCR; TCRdb keeps only in-frame clonotypes and omits some of them. The table shows approximately 88,000 clones, with 90% to 97% occurring only once. Donors were drawn from the approximately 120-subject validation cohort, separate from the approximately 640-subject first cohort. The chain recombines TRBV19 with TRBJ2-7; 9 positions match TRBD1. Sequenced input: PBMCs. The receptor comes from a woman aged 18 to 35 in good health and CMV-seronegative. In nucleotides, the CDR3 is TGTGCCAGTCACCCGGGACAGGGAAGCTCCTACGAGCAGTACTTC. Protein sequence: CASHPGQGSSYEQYF.